These 28 T cell receptor beta chains were sequenced from one sample in a study of CD8 T cells in Susac syndrome. Random hexamers served to reverse transcribe roughly 0.5 to 1 ug RNA. TCRdb reanalysed the immunoSEQ multiplex PCR reads using MiXCR and keeps one entry per CDR3 protein. The sample lists 300,000 to 350,000 distinct CDR3 sequences, 92% occurring once. Sequenced material: CD4+ T cells from PBMCs. These receptors all stem from a human donor with multiple sclerosis.

The V and J genes are TRBV19 and TRBJ2-1; possibly TRBD2 for D (5 bases). CDR1 and CDR2 (germline): LNHDA, SQIVND (reference sequence). This CDR3 has 15 amino acids. V lost 6 bases to trimming and J lost 0 bases, with 12 bases between them. The chain's CDR3 is CASSDYPISYNEQFF. As DNA, the CDR3 is TGTGCCAGTAGCGACTACCCCATCTCCTACAATGAGCAGTTCTTC.

This chain uses TRBV2 with TRBJ1-6, with D perhaps TRBD1 (6 bases). The CDR3 is 16 residues long. The V gene lost 7 bases and the J gene lost 7 bases, with 20 bases spanning the gap. Germline V gene data show CDR1 as SNHLY and CDR2 as FYNNEI. The CDR3 loop is CASTPRGGGSNSPLHF. CDR3 bases: TGTGCCAGCACCCCCCGGGGGGGCGGAAGCAATTCACCCCTCCACTTT.

The chain recombines TRBV4-3 with TRBJ2-6; maybe TRBD1 (5 bases). V lost 0 bases and J 5 bases, leaving 11 bases between the germline ends. Germline-derived CDR1 and CDR2 are LGHNA and YSLEER. CDR3 length: 16 amino acids. CDR3 in DNA: TGCGCCAGCAGCCAAGATAGCCAGGGCAGGGCCAACGTCCTGACTTTC. This gives the protein CASSQDSQGRANVLTF.

This clonotype was recorded once. The genes are TRBV2 and TRBJ1-2, with D perhaps TRBD1 (6 bases). This CDR3 is 13 amino acids long. The germline V gene encodes CDR1 SNHLY and CDR2 FYNNEI. The germline V and J ends were trimmed by 5 bases and 4 bases, with 11 bases remaining between them. The CDR3 is CASSPDRSYGYTF. CDR3 DNA sequence: TGTGCCAGCAGTCCCGACAGGTCCTATGGCTACACCTTC.

J is TRBJ2-6 and V is TRBV7-8; tentatively, D is TRBD1 (5 bases). Looked up from germline, CDR1 is SGHVS and CDR2 is FQNEAQ. V dropped 5 bases and J dropped 0 bases, with 11 bases sitting between them. The CDR3 length is 16 residues. CDR3 bases: TGTGCCAGCAGCCTCGACAGTTCCTCTGGGGCCAACGTCCTGACTTTC. This gives the protein CASSLDSSSGANVLTF.

The rearrangement links TRBV30 to TRBJ1-1, with unresolved D. The CDR3 totals 14 residues. Germline CDR1 GTSNPN, CDR2 SVGIG (reference sequence). V was cut by 4 bases and J by 3 bases, with 15 bases left in between. For the CDR3, the DNA is TGTGCCTGGATACTAGGGAGCAGCCACACTGAAGCTTTCTTT. This codes for CAWILGSSHTEAFF.

The chain combines TRBV12-3 or TRBV12-4 with TRBJ2-7, with D maybe TRBD1 (6 bases). Trimming took 5 bases from V and 3 from J, leaving 17 bases between them. The CDR3 loop spans 15 amino acids. The CDR3 DNA is TGTGCCAGCAGTCCGTACTCCGGGACAAACTACGAGCAGTACTTC. Translation: CASSPYSGTNYEQYF.

Only one count was recorded for this clonotype. The V call is TRBV30, the J call TRBJ1-1; tentative D call: TRBD1 (6 bases). V was clipped by 4 bases and J by 1 base, with 16 bases between them. Germline CDR1 GTSNPN, CDR2 SVGIG (reference sequence). The CDR3 sequence is 15 residues long. The CDR3 nucleotides are TGTGCCTGGACCTCTTTGGGGGGCTGGAACACTGAAGCTTTCTTT. Its translation: CAWTSLGGWNTEAFF.

CDR3 DNA sequence: TGTGCCAGCAGCAAAGATAGACAAGAGGGGCTGAACACTGAAGCTTTCTTT. Residues: CASSKDRQEGLNTEAFF. This sequence joins TRBV21-1 and TRBJ1-1; the DNA was not compared with TRBD1, the D call given in the table. TRBV21-1 is termed a pseudogene. This CDR3 is built from 17 residues.

The genes are TRBV7-9 and TRBJ2-4, with D possibly being TRBD2 (5 bases). The CDR3 consists of 19 residues. Trimming stripped 4 bases from V and 0 bases from J, with 22 bases between. Germline-derived CDR1 and CDR2 are SEHNR and FQNEAQ (reference sequence). The CDR3 protein is CASSYLGFLKAGAKNIQYF. The CDR3 nucleotides read TGTGCCAGCAGCTACCTGGGTTTTTTGAAGGCGGGAGCCAAAAACATTCAGTACTTC. The variable domain in full, with the rest retrieved from reference TRBV7-9 and TRBJ2-4, is DTGVSQNPRHKITKRGQNVTFRCDPISEHNRLYWYRQTLGQGPEFLTYFQNEAQLEKSRLLSDRFSAERPKGSFSTLEIQRTEQGDSAMYLCASSYLGFLKAGAKNIQYFGAGTRLSVL.

V usage is TRBV29-1 and J usage is TRBJ2-7, with TRBD1 identical over 10 bases. The CDR3 extends over 16 amino acids. In germline, CDR1 is SQVTM, CDR2 ANQGSEA. The trim removed 0 bases at V and 1 base at J, leaving 6 bases unmatched. The CDR3 nucleotides read TGCAGCGTTGAAGATCACGCGGACAGGGGGTCCTACGAGCAGTACTTC. Its protein is CSVEDHADRGSYEQYF.

The chain combines TRBV19 with TRBJ1-3, with D perhaps TRBD1 (5 bases). V lost 10 bases, J lost 0 bases, and 16 bases lay in between. Germline V gene lookup returns CDR1 LNHDA and CDR2 SQIVND (reference sequence). The CDR3 length is 15 residues. CDR3 loop: CATRDGSSSGNTIYF. In DNA, the CDR3 is TGTGCCACCCGGGACGGGTCGAGCTCTGGAAACACCATATATTTT.

In nucleotides, the CDR3 is TGTGCCAGCAGCTTTCGGGCGGGAGGAAACCAAGAGACCCAGTACTTC. This encodes CASSFRAGGNQETQYF. The chain carries TRBV7-8 and TRBJ2-5; 8 bases match TRBD2. V shed 3 bases and J 0 bases; nucleotides not matched to a gene: 6. CDR3 length equals 16 residues. Per germline, CDR1 SGHVS and CDR2 FQNEAQ. Full variable domain (remainder filled in from reference TRBV7-8 and TRBJ2-5): GAGVSQSPRYKVAKRGQDVALRCDPISGHVSLFWYQQALGQGPEFLTYFQNEAQLDKSGLPSDRFFAERPEGSVSTLKIQRTQQEDSAVYLCASSFRAGGNQETQYFGPGTRLLVL.

The chain recombines TRBV5-1 with TRBJ1-1; TRBD1 matches 10 bases. V lost 2 bases to trimming and J lost 8 bases; unmatched junction nucleotides: 9. The CDR3 extends over 15 amino acids. Germline values: CDR1 SGHRS, CDR2 YFSETQ. CDR3 amino acids: CASSFGDATGGEAFF. The CDR3 nucleotides are TGCGCCAGCAGCTTTGGGGACGCGACAGGGGGCGAAGCTTTCTTT.

The chain links TRBV9 to TRBJ1-2; 7 nucleotides align to TRBD1. The J segment lost 6 bases and the V segment lost 0 bases, leaving 5 bases of the junction unmatched. The CDR3 runs 14 residues. Germline values: CDR1 SGDLS, CDR2 YYNGEE. This chain's CDR3 is CASSVAGTAHGYTF. For the CDR3, the DNA is TGTGCCAGCAGCGTAGCTGGGACAGCTCATGGCTACACCTTC.

Only one count was recorded for this clonotype. The gene calls are TRBV6-2 or TRBV6-3 and TRBJ1-2; D not resolved. V lost 9 bases to trimming and J lost 4 bases, with 21 bases between them. CDR1 and CDR2 (germline): MNHEY, SVGEGT. CDR3 length: 15 amino acids. The CDR3 DNA reads TGTGCCAGTCGAGCCCGGACCCTTGGGAGCTATGGCTACACCTTC. Its translation is CASRARTLGSYGYTF.

This clonotype was detected a few times. The rearrangement joins TRBV3-1 to TRBJ2-7, with a possible D match to TRBD1 (6 bases). This CDR3 is built from 16 residues. The germline CDR1 and CDR2 sequences are LGHDT and YNNKEL (reference sequence). Trimming shortened V by 0 bases and J by 1 base, and 13 bases separated the two germline ends. CDR3 DNA: TGTGCCAGCAGCCAAGATGGCAGGGGCCCATCCTACGAGCAGTACTTC. This codes for CASSQDGRGPSYEQYF.

The V call is TRBV5-4, the J call TRBJ2-7, with 7 positions matching TRBD1. Trimming cost V 0 bases and J 3 bases; bases outside gene matches: 9. Germline CDR1 reads SGHNT; CDR2 reads YYREEE (reference sequence). The CDR3 spans 16 residues. CDR3 in DNA: TGTGCCAGCAGCTTGGGGGGACAGAGAGGTCACTACGAGCAGTACTTC. Its protein product is CASSLGGQRGHYEQYF.

The rearrangement links TRBV7-2 to TRBJ2-5; D ambiguous. This CDR3 comprises 14 residues. Trimming pared 5 bases from V and 2 bases from J, leaving 12 bases between. Germline V gives CDR1 SGHTA, CDR2 FQGNSA. CDR3 nucleotide sequence: TGTGCCAGCAGCCCTGCGGCTTGGCAAGAGACCCAGTACTTC. Translating it yields CASSPAAWQETQYF.

This clonotype appeared once. This chain links TRBV19 with TRBJ1-6, with D possibly matching TRBD1 (5 bases). Trimming took 6 bases from V and 6 from J, leaving 12 bases between them. Looked up from germline, CDR1 is LNHDA and CDR2 is SQIVND (reference sequence). The CDR3 totals 14 residues. CDR3 DNA sequence: TGTGCCAGTAGGGGGGGGACTCCTAATTCACCCCTCCACTTT. This translates into CASRGGTPNSPLHF.

The chain links TRBV19 to TRBJ2-7, with D perhaps matching TRBD2 (6 bases). V dropped 9 bases and J dropped 0 bases, with 21 bases sitting between them. The germline gives CDR1 LNHDA, CDR2 SQIVND (reference sequence). The CDR3 runs to 16 residues. Here the CDR3 reads CASRGRVADLSYEQYF. The CDR3 DNA follows: TGTGCCAGCCGAGGACGCGTAGCGGACCTCTCCTACGAGCAGTACTTC.

The J gene is TRBJ1-6, the V gene TRBV5-6; 7 bases are a match to TRBD1. This CDR3 is built from 12 residues. V lost 0 bases to trimming and J lost 17 bases; unmatched junction nucleotides: 5. The germline CDR1 and CDR2 sequences are SGHDT and YYEEEE. CDR3 DNA: TGTGCCAGCAGCTTGGGACAGGGTCGATTCCACTTT. This translates into CASSLGQGRFHF.

The chain is built from TRBV6-6 and TRBJ2-1; D remains unclear. This CDR3 has 12 residues. V was shortened by 6 bases and J by 8 bases, with 11 bases between the two germline ends. Per the germline V gene, CDR1 is MNHNY and CDR2 is SVGAGI (reference sequence). CDR3: CASRDVWDEQFF. CDR3 nucleotides: TGTGCCAGCAGAGACGTTTGGGATGAGCAGTTCTTC.

The gene calls are TRBV5-6 and TRBJ1-2; no clear D gene. The length of the CDR3 is 13 residues. Germline-derived CDR1 and CDR2 are SGHDT and YYEEEE. The V end was cut by 4 bases, the J end by 5 bases, with 12 bases between. The CDR3 here is CASSLRRRYGYTF. The DNA of the CDR3 is TGTGCCAGCAGCCTCCGGCGGCGGTATGGCTACACCTTC.

The table lists this clonotype with a count of one. The chain is built from TRBV5-1 and TRBJ2-7; D is unresolved. This CDR3 has 12 residues. V was trimmed by 6 bases and J by 6 bases, leaving 13 bases between them. CDR1 is SGHRS and CDR2 is YFSETQ in the germline V gene. The CDR3 DNA sequence: TGCGCCAGCACCCCCCGGTTAGTCGAGCAGTACTTC. This sequence encodes CASTPRLVEQYF.

Written as DNA, the CDR3 is TGTGCCAGCAGGAGCCCGAACACTGAAGCTTTCTTT. Its protein is CASRSPNTEAFF. V is TRBV5-4 and J is TRBJ1-1, with no clear D. V dropped 5 bases and J dropped 1 base, with 6 bases sitting between them. CDR1 and CDR2 (germline): SGHNT, YYREEE (reference sequence). This CDR3 has 12 residues.

The chain combines TRBV6-2 or TRBV6-3 with TRBJ2-2, with no clear D. The CDR3 covers 14 residues. From germline, CDR1 is MNHEY and CDR2 SVGEGT. V was trimmed by 5 bases and J by 9 bases, leaving 16 bases between them. DNA of the CDR3: TGTGCCAGCAGTACATCCCCGGGTCGTCGGGAGCTGTTTTTT. Translation gives CASSTSPGRRELFF.

The genes are TRBV12-3 or TRBV12-4 and TRBJ2-5; perhaps TRBD2 as D (6 bases). This CDR3 has 15 amino acids. Trimming stripped 0 bases from V and 2 bases from J, with 10 bases between. CDR3 in amino acids: CASSLATGGQETQYF. The CDR3 DNA reads TGTGCCAGCAGTTTAGCTACCGGAGGGCAAGAGACCCAGTACTTC.